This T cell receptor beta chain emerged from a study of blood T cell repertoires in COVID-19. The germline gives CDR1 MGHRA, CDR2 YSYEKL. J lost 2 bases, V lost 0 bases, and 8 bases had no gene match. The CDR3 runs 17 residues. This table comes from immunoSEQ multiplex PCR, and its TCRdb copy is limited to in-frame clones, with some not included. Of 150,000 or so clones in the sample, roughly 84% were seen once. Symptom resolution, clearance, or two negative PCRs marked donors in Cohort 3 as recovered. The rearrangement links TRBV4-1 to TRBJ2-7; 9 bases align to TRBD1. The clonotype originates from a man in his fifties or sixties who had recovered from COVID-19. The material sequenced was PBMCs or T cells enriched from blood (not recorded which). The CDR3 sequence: CASSQDHSGQGPYEQYF. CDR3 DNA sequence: TGCGCCAGCAGCCAAGATCACTCGGGACAGGGTCCCTACGAGCAGTACTTC.